This T cell receptor beta chain was found in a study of T cells in Graves' hyperthyroidism and ophthalmopathy. Study results and caveats: Most clonotypes that expanded in the thyroid above 0.001 also showed up in blood. Stable hyperthyroidism and ophthalmopathy were separated using 13 V-J signatures.

Germline V gene lookup returns CDR1 DFQATT and CDR2 SNEGSKA (reference sequence). This CDR3 has 12 residues. Trimming removed 3 bases from V and 6 bases from J, with 8 bases in between. Comments on this clonotype: The antigen is unknown.

The TCR beta CDR3 regions underwent amplification using RNA transcripts as the source. Using the HTBI primer set, a first-round RT-PCR was run on the TCR CDR3. TCRdb processed the multiplex PCR reads anew with MiXCR; each CDR3 protein has one entry. The table records some 460,000 distinct CDR3 sequences, 15% to 19% of them present only once. The chain employs TRBV20-1 and TRBJ2-2, with unresolved D. This receptor was taken from a woman aged 18-29 years with Graves' hyperthyroidism. The sample taken for sequencing was blood. The CDR3 nucleotides are TGCAGTGCTAGTTGGGGATCCGGGGAGCTGTTTTTT. Amino acids: CSASWGSGELFF.